This entry lists 22 T cell receptor beta chains sequenced from one sample in a study of T cells after yellow fever vaccination. TCRdb ran MiXCR on the 5' RACE reads and lists one entry per CDR3 protein. The sample contains roughly 120,000 distinct CDR3 sequences, around 7.4% of which appear only once. The specimen was CD4+ T cells sorted from PBMCs, collected 9 to 11 days after the first yellow fever vaccination. The receptor source for this set is a man aged 18 to 30 who received the YFV17D yellow fever vaccine.

The chain carries TRBV3-1 and TRBJ2-7; D is perhaps TRBD1 (6 bases). This CDR3 has 14 amino acids. Germline V gene sequence: CDR1 LGHDT, CDR2 YNNKEL (reference sequence). V lost 3 bases, J lost 8 bases, and 17 bases lay in between. In DNA form, the CDR3 reads TGTGCCAGCAGCCAGACCCGGGACACCTCCCAGCAGTACTTC. As protein: CASSQTRDTSQQYF.

J is TRBJ2-2 and V is TRBV28, with 12 bases lining up with TRBD2. In germline, CDR1 is MDHEN, CDR2 SYDVKM. CDR3 length: 19 amino acids. V was pared by 4 bases and J by 1 base, with 10 bases of the junction left unmatched. The CDR3 bases are TGTGCCAGCAGTTCTCCGACTAGCGGGGGCCGCGGGAACACCGGGGAGCTGTTTTTT. Translated: CASSSPTSGGRGNTGELFF.

This clonotype was detected ten times or more. This chain uses TRBV12-3 or TRBV12-4 with TRBJ2-1; D ambiguous. V was shortened by 2 bases and J by 8 bases, with 1 base between the two germline ends. CDR3 length: 10 residues. The CDR3 DNA reads as TGTGCCAGCAGTTTATATGAGCAGTTCTTC. Encoded protein: CASSLYEQFF.

Ten or more counts support this clonotype. The chain employs TRBV20-1 and TRBJ2-1; no definite D call. Germline CDR1 DFQATT, CDR2 SNEGSKA (reference sequence). This CDR3 is 12 amino acids long. Trimming cost V 1 base and J 6 bases, with 7 bases left between them. CDR3: CSARGWGNEQFF. The CDR3 coding sequence is TGCAGTGCTAGAGGGTGGGGCAATGAGCAGTTCTTC.

This clonotype came up many times. The J gene is TRBJ2-7, the V gene TRBV5-8, with 7 bases matching TRBD2. Germline V gene lookup returns CDR1 SGHTS and CDR2 YDEGEE. This CDR3 is 10 amino acids long. Trimming at V came to 10 bases and at J to 4 bases, leaving 2 bases not matched to a gene. The CDR3 nucleotides read TGTGCCGGGCGGGGGTACGAGCAGTACGTC. It specifies CAGRGYEQYV.

This clonotype occurred many times. The rearrangement uses TRBV12-3 or TRBV12-4 and TRBJ2-5; TRBD1 aligns across 9 bases. The CDR3 extends over 14 amino acids. The V segment lost 5 bases and the J segment 5 bases; nucleotides outside the gene matches: 6. The CDR3 sequence: CASSPQGARETQYF. The CDR3 region has the DNA TGTGCCAGCAGTCCACAGGGGGCGCGGGAGACCCAGTACTTC.

The sample holds a few counts of this clonotype. The V call is TRBV19, the J call TRBJ1-1; D is ambiguous. Germline CDR1 and CDR2: LNHDA and SQIVND (reference sequence). The length of the CDR3 is 13 residues. V lost 3 bases and J lost 5, with 10 bases in between. CDR3 protein: CASSIVPSTEAFF. CDR3 nucleotides: TGTGCCAGTAGTATCGTACCTTCGACTGAAGCTTTCTTT.

Comments on this clonotype: A read error may explain this, as a much larger clone is one base away. J is TRBJ2-3 and V is TRBV29-1; D unresolved. Germline CDR1 is SQVTM and CDR2 is ANQGSEA. The ends were cut back, 5 bases at V and 4 bases at J, with 10 bases in the middle. The CDR3 totals 12 residues. This CDR3 reads CSVRQSSDTQYF. The DNA of the CDR3 is TGCAGCGTTCGGCAATCCTCAGATACGCAGTATTTT.

At least ten counts were recorded for this clonotype. The chain uses TRBV2 and TRBJ2-3; unclear D gene. The CDR3 contains 13 residues. Trimming removed 2 bases at V and 5 bases at J, with 8 bases between. Germline V gene data show CDR1 as SNHLY and CDR2 as FYNNEI. Here the CDR3 DNA reads TGTGCCAGCAGTGAACCCCACCAAGATACGCAGTATTTT. This gives the protein CASSEPHQDTQYF.

This clonotype came up many times. This chain links TRBV20-1 with TRBJ1-5; no definite D call. The CDR3 is made up of 15 amino acids. V shed 0 bases and J shed 2 bases, with 11 bases lying between them. The germline V gene encodes CDR1 DFQATT and CDR2 SNEGSKA (reference sequence). The chain's CDR3 is CSARDRRVGNQPQHF. CDR3 in DNA: TGCAGTGCTAGAGATAGGAGGGTGGGCAATCAGCCCCAGCATTTT.

This clonotype was observed many times. V usage is TRBV18 and J usage is TRBJ2-3; D remains unclear. The CDR3 is 14 amino acids. Per the germline V gene, CDR1 is KGHSH and CDR2 is LQKENI. With 6 bases removed from V and 6 bases from J, the gap between germline ends came to 16 bases. As DNA, the CDR3 is TGTGCCAGCTCCCCTGTACATGGGGTGGATACGCAGTATTTT. It specifies CASSPVHGVDTQYF.

This clonotype was seen many times. V gene TRBV11-2 combines with J gene TRBJ2-1, with a tentative D call TRBD1 (6 bases). The length of the CDR3 is 18 residues. Germline loops: CDR1 SGHAT, CDR2 FQNNGV. V was clipped by 0 bases and J by 9 bases, with 24 bases between them. In nucleotides, the CDR3 is TGTGCCAGCAGCTTAGATCAGGGTGGGACAACAAGGATTACTGAGCAGTTCTTC. It specifies CASSLDQGGTTRITEQFF.

This clonotype has at least ten counts. The chain uses TRBV12-3 or TRBV12-4 and TRBJ2-3; tentatively, D is TRBD1 (9 bases). V lost 0 bases and J lost 3, with 16 bases in between. The length of the CDR3 is 17 residues. CDR3 sequence (DNA): TGTGCCAGCAGTTTAGCAGTTAGCGGGACAGGGACAGATACGCAGTATTTT. This encodes CASSLAVSGTGTDTQYF.

The table lists this clonotype with many counts. This chain links TRBV18 with TRBJ2-1; 7 bases line up with TRBD2. J gave up 8 bases and V 3 bases, and 4 bases lay outside the gene matches. The CDR3 spans 13 residues. Germline V gives CDR1 KGHSH, CDR2 LQKENI. CDR3 coding DNA: TGTGCCAGCTCACCTTTGGCGGGGGATGAGCAGTTCTTC. Translated, it gives CASSPLAGDEQFF.

Many counts were recorded for this clonotype. The chain carries TRBV7-2 and TRBJ2-7, with D perhaps given as TRBD1 or TRBD2 (5 bases each). With 2 bases removed from V and 7 bases from J, the gap between germline ends came to 24 bases. CDR1 is SGHTA and CDR2 is FQGNSA in the germline V gene. This CDR3 is 17 amino acids long. The CDR3 sequence: CASSLPLDEGRGREQYF. The CDR3 DNA reads TGTGCCAGCAGCTTACCTCTGGACGAAGGACGGGGCAGGGAGCAGTACTTC.

This clonotype was counted at least ten times. For the CDR3, the DNA is TGCAGTGCTAGGGGGGAGGTGGAGACAGATACGCAGTATTTT. Protein sequence: CSARGEVETDTQYF. The V gene is TRBV20-1, the J gene TRBJ2-3, with D perhaps TRBD2 (6 bases). V lost 3 bases, J lost 3 bases, and 13 bases lay in between. From germline, CDR1 is DFQATT and CDR2 SNEGSKA (reference sequence). CDR3 length: 14 residues.

This clonotype occurred many times. V is TRBV11-2 and J is TRBJ2-5; no definite D call. The CDR3 runs to 13 residues. Germline lookup yields CDR1 SGHAT and CDR2 FQNNGV. The V end was cut by 2 bases, the J end by 3 bases, with 7 bases between. The CDR3 sequence is CASSLQIEETQYF. In nucleotides, the CDR3 is TGTGCCAGCAGCTTACAGATTGAAGAGACCCAGTACTTC.

This clonotype showed up just a few times. The J gene is TRBJ2-1, the V gene TRBV24-1; D remains unclear. Germline-derived CDR1 and CDR2 are KGHDR and SFDVKD. The CDR3 extends over 17 amino acids. Trimming took 4 bases from V and 0 from J, leaving 15 bases between them. This CDR3 reads CATSDLGQKASYNEQFF. In DNA, the CDR3 is TGTGCCACCAGTGACCTCGGGCAGAAGGCCTCCTACAATGAGCAGTTCTTC.

CDR3 nucleotides: TGTGCCAGCACCCCGGCAATAGCCCCACTTCAGACCCAGTACTTC. Its translation is CASTPAIAPLQTQYF. The chain recombines TRBV5-8 with TRBJ2-5, with D unclear. The CDR3 runs to 15 residues. The V gene lost 6 bases and the J gene lost 6 bases, with 21 bases spanning the gap. Germline V gene lookup returns CDR1 SGHTS and CDR2 YDEGEE.

This clonotype has at least ten counts. The chain couples TRBV2 to TRBJ1-1; no firm D call. Trimming shortened V by 8 bases and J by 1 base, and 11 bases separated the two germline ends. Germline V gives CDR1 SNHLY, CDR2 FYNNEI. The CDR3 covers 13 residues. CDR3 in amino acids: CASRYSPNTEAFF. CDR3 nucleotides: TGTGCCAGCCGTTACAGCCCGAACACTGAAGCTTTCTTT.

This clonotype was seen ten or more times. J is TRBJ1-1 and V is TRBV7-9, with 8 bases aligning to TRBD1. The trim removed 4 bases at V and 1 base at J, leaving 5 bases unmatched. Germline V gene data show CDR1 as SEHNR and CDR2 as FQNEAQ (reference sequence). The CDR3 consists of 15 residues. The CDR3 DNA sequence: TGTGCCAGCAGCTGGACAGGGAGGGGGAACACTGAAGCTTTCTTT. Translating it yields CASSWTGRGNTEAFF. Combining the CDR3 with reference TRBV7-9 and TRBJ1-1 gives the whole variable domain DTGVSQNPRHKITKRGQNVTFRCDPISEHNRLYWYRQTLGQGPEFLTYFQNEAQLEKSRLLSDRFSAERPKGSFSTLEIQRTEQGDSAMYLCASSWTGRGNTEAFFGQGTRLTVV.

This clonotype was seen repeatedly, ten times or more. This chain uses TRBV7-3 with TRBJ1-1; tentative D call: TRBD1 (6 bases). Per the germline V gene, CDR1 is SGHTA and CDR2 is FQGTGA. The length of the CDR3 is 14 residues. Trimming removed 5 bases at V and 3 bases at J, with 13 bases between. CDR3 DNA sequence: TGTGCCAGCAGCCCCCAAGGGGGGTACACTGAAGCTTTCTTT. Its translation: CASSPQGGYTEAFF.